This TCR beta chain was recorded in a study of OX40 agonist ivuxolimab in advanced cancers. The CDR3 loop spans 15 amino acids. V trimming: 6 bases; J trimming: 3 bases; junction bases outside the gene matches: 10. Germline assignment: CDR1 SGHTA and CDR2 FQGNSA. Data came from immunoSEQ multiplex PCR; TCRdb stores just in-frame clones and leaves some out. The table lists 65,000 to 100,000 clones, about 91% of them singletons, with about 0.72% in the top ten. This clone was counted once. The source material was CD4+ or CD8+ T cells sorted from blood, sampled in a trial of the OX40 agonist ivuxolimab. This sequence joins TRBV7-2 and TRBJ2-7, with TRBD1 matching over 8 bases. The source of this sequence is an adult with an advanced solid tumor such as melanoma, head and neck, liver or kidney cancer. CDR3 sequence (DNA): TGTGCCAGCAGTTCAAATGGGGGACAGGTCTACGAGCAGTACTTC. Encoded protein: CASSSNGGQVYEQYF. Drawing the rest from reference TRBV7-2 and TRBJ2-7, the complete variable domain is GAGVSQSPSNKVTEKGKDVELRCDPISGHTALYWYRQSLGQGLEFLIYFQGNSAPDKSGLPSDRFSAERTGGSVSTLTIQRTQQEDSAVYLCASSSNGGQVYEQYFGPGTRLTVT.